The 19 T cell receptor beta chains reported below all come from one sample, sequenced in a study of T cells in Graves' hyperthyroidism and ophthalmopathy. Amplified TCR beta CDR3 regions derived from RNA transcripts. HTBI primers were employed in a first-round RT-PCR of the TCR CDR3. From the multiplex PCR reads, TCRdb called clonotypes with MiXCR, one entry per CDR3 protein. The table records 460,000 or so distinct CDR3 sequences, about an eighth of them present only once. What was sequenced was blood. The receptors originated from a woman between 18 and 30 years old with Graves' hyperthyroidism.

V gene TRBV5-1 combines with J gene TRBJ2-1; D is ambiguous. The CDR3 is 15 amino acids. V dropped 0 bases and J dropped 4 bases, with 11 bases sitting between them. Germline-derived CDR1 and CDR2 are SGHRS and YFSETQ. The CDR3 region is CASSLAASGYNEQFF. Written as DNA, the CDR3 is TGCGCCAGCAGCTTGGCGGCCTCCGGTTACAATGAGCAGTTCTTC.

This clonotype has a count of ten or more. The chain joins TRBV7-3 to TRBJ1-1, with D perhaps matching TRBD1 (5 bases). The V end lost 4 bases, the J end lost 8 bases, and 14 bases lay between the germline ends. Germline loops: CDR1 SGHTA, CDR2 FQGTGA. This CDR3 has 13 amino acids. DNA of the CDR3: TGTGCCAGCAGCTCTTTCCAGGGATTAGAAGCTTTCTTT. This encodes CASSSFQGLEAFF.

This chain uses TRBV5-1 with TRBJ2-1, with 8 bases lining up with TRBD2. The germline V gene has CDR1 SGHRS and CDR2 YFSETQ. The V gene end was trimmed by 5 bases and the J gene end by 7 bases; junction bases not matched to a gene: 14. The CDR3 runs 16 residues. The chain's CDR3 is CASRSGAGEGLNEQFF. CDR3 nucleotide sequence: TGCGCCAGCAGATCTGGAGCGGGAGAGGGCCTAAATGAGCAGTTCTTC.

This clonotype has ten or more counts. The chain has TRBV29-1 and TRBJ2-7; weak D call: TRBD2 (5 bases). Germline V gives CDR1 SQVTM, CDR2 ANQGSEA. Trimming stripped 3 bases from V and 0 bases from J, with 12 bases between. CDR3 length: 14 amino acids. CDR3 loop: CSVDEAGSSYEQYF. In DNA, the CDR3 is TGCAGCGTTGATGAGGCGGGTAGCTCCTACGAGCAGTACTTC.

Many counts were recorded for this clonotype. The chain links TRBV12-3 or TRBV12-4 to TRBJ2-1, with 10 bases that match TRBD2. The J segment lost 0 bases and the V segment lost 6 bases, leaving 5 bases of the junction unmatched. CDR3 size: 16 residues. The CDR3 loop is CASSPLAGVSYNEQFF. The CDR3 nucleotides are TGTGCCAGCAGCCCCCTAGCGGGGGTCTCCTACAATGAGCAGTTCTTC.

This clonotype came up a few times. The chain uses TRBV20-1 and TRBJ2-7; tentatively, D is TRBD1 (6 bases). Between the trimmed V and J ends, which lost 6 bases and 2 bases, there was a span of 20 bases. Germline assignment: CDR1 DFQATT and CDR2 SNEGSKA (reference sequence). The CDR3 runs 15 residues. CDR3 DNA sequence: TGCAGTGCGCACGACCGGGACAAACGAACCTACGAGCAGTACTTC. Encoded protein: CSAHDRDKRTYEQYF.

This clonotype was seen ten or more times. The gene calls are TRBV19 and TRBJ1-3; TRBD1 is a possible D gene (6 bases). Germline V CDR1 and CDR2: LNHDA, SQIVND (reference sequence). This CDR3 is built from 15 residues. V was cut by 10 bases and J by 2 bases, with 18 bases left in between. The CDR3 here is CATQNRQGPGNTIYF. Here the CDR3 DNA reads TGTGCCACCCAAAATCGTCAGGGGCCTGGAAACACCATATATTTT.

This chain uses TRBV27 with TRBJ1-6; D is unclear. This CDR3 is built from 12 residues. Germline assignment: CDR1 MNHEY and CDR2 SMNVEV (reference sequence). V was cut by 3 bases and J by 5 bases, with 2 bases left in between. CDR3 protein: CASSFHNSPLHF. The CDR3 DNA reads TGTGCCAGCAGTTTCCATAATTCACCCCTCCACTTT.

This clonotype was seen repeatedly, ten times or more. CDR3 DNA sequence: TGTGCCAGTACCGGCCTTAATGAAAAACTGTTTTTT. This sequence encodes CASTGLNEKLFF. The rearrangement uses TRBV19 and TRBJ1-4; D not certain. Between the trimmed V and J ends, which lost 7 bases and 4 bases, there was a span of 7 bases. This CDR3 comprises 12 residues. Germline V gene sequence: CDR1 LNHDA, CDR2 SQIVND (reference sequence).

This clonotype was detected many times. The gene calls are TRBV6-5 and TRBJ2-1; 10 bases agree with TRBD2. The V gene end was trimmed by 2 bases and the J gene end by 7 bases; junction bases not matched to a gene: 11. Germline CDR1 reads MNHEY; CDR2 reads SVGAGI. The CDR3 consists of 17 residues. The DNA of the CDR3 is TGTGCCAGCAGTTACACCGGGGTTAGCGGGAGGTTTAATGAGCAGTTCTTC. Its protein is CASSYTGVSGRFNEQFF.

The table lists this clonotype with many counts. The CDR3 here is CASSQHLGTYDNEQFF. In DNA form, the CDR3 reads TGTGCCAGCAGCCAGCATCTCGGGACTTATGACAATGAGCAGTTCTTC. This chain uses TRBV11-2 with TRBJ2-1; D is perhaps TRBD2 (6 bases). Deletions cut 5 bases from V and 5 bases from J, with 19 bases between. Per germline, CDR1 SGHAT and CDR2 FQNNGV. This CDR3 spans 16 amino acids.

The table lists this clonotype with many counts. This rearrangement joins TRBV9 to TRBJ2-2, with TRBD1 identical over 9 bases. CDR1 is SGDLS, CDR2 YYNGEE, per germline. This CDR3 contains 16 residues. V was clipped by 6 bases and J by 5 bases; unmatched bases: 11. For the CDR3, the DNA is TGTGCCAGCACCCCCGGGGACAGGGCATTTACCGGGGAGCTGTTTTTT. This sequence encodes CASTPGDRAFTGELFF.

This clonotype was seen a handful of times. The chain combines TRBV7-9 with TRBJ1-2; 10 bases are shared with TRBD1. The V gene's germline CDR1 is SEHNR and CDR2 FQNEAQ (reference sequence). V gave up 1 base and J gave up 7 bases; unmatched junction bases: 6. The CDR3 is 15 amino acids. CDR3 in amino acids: CASSLGKRQGAGYTF. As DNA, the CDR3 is TGTGCCAGCAGCTTAGGAAAGCGACAGGGGGCTGGCTACACCTTC.

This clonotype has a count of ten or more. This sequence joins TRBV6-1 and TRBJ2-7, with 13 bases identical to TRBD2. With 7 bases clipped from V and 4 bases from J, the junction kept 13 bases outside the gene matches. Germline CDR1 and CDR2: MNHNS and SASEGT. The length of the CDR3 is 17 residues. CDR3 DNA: TGTGCCAGCACCGAATACCCGGGACTAGCGGGACTTTACGAGCAGTACTTC. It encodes CASTEYPGLAGLYEQYF.

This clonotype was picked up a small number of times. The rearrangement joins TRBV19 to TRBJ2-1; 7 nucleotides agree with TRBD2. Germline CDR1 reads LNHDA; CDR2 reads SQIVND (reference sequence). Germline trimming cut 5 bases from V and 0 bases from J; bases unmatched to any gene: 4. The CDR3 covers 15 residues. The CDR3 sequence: CASSRREPSYNEQFF. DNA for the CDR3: TGTGCCAGTAGTCGGCGGGAGCCCTCCTACAATGAGCAGTTCTTC.

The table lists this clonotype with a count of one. The CDR3 loop reads CSARSQRGTGFYGYTF. CDR3 DNA sequence: TGCAGTGCTAGATCCCAGCGGGGCACAGGGTTCTATGGCTACACCTTC. The chain has TRBV20-1 and TRBJ1-2; possibly TRBD1 for D (6 bases). CDR1 is DFQATT, CDR2 SNEGSKA, per germline (reference sequence). The V end lost 2 bases, the J end lost 4 bases, and 20 bases lay between the germline ends. This CDR3 is built from 16 residues.

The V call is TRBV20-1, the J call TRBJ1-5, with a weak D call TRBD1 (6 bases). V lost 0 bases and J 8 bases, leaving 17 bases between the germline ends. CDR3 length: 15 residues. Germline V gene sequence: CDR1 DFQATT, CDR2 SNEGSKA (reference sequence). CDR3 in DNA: TGCAGTGCTAGAGATTCAGGGGCCCTCGGGGAGCCCCAGCATTTT. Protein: CSARDSGALGEPQHF.

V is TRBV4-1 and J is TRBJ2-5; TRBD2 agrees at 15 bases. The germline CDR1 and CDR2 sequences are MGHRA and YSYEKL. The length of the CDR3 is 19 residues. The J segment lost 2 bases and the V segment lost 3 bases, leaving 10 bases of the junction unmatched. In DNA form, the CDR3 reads TGCGCCAGCAGCCACCCCGGACTAGCGGGAGGGCCGGGACAAGAGACCCAGTACTTC. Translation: CASSHPGLAGGPGQETQYF.

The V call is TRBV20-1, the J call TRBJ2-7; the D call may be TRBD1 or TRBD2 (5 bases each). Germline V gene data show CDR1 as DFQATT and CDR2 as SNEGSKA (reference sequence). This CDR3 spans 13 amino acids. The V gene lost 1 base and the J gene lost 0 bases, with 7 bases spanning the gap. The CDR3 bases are TGCAGTGCTAGAGGGGACGACTCCTACGAGCAGTACGTC. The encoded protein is CSARGDDSYEQYV.